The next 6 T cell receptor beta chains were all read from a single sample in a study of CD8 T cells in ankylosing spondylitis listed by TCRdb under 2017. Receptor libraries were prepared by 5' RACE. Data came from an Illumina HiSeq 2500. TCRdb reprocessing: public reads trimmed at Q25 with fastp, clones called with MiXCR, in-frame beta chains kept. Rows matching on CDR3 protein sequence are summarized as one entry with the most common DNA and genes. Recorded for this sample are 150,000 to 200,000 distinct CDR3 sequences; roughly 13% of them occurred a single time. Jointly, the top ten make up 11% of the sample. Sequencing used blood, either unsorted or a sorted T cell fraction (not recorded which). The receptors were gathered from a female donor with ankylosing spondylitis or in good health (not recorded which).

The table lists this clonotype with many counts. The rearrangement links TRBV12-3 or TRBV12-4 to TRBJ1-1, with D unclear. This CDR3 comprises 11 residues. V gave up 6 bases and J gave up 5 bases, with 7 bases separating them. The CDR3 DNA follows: TGTGCCAGCAGCCTTTGGACTGAAGCTTTCTTT. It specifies CASSLWTEAFF.

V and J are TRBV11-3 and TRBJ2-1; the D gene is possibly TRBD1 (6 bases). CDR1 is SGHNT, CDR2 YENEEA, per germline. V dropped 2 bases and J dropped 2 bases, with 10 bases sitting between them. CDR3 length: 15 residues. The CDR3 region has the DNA TGTGCCAGCAGCTTATACAGGGAAGCCTACAATGAGCAGTTCTTC. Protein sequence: CASSLYREAYNEQFF.

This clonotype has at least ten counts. CDR3 sequence reads: CATSSDRVNTEAFF. DNA of the CDR3: TGTGCCACCAGCAGCGACAGGGTGAACACTGAAGCTTTCTTT. This rearrangement joins TRBV15 to TRBJ1-1, with TRBD1 matching 7 bases. V dropped 3 bases and J dropped 0; count of bases not matched to a gene: 1. The germline gives CDR1 LNHNV, CDR2 YYDKDF (reference sequence). The CDR3 loop spans 14 amino acids. Full variable domain (outside the CDR3, taken from reference TRBV15 and TRBJ1-1): DAMVIQNPRYQVTQFGKPVTLSCSQTLNHNVMYWYQQKSSQAPKLLFHYYDKDFNNEADTPDNFQSRRPNTSFCFLDIRSPGLGDTAMYLCATSSDRVNTEAFFGQGTRLTVV.

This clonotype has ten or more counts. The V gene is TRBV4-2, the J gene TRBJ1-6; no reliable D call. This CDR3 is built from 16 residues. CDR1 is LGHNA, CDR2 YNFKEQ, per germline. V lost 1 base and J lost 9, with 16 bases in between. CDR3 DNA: TGTGCCAGCAGCCAAGGGGAGGGCTCGGTCACTTCACCCCTCCACTTT. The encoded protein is CASSQGEGSVTSPLHF.

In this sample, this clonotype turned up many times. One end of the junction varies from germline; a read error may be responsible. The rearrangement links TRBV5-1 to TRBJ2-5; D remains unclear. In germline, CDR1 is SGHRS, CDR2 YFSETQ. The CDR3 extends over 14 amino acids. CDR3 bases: TGTGCCAGCAGCTTAGTCCCAGGACAAGAGACCCAGTACTTC. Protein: CASSLVPGQETQYF.

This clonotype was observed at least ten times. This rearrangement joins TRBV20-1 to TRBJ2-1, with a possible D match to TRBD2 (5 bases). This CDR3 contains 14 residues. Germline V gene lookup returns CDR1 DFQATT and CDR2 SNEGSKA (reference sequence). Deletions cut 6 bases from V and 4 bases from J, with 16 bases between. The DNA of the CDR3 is TGCAGTGCGCAGGTCCCCGGACTTTACAATGAGCAGTTCTTC. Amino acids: CSAQVPGLYNEQFF.